These 29 T cell receptor beta chains were all obtained from the same sample, sequenced in a study of T cells in women clearing cervical HPV infection (dated by TCRdb to the late 2010s). The library was obtained by the immunoSEQ multiplex PCR assay. This is the immuneACCESS table as TCRdb keeps it, with only in-frame sequences that have V and J called. A part of the clones is gone; compared with another copy, unresolved V genes explain less than half, and the rest is unexplained. This specimen's table enumerates tens of thousands of clones. The top ten clonotypes cover roughly 7.3% of the sample. The sample was blood buffy coat. The source is a woman between 18 and 70 years old with a cervical HPV16 infection that either progressed to CIN3+ or cleared (not recorded which).

Regarding this clone: The sequence runs out 3 residues before the end of the CDR3; the remainder is reconstructed from the germline J gene. The gene calls are TRBV2 and TRBJ2-6; 9 bases fit TRBD1. Germline lookup yields CDR1 SNHLY and CDR2 FYNNEI. The CDR3 runs 17 residues. After removal of 4 bases from V and 0 bases from J, the junction contained 4 bases not matched to a gene. The sequenced part of the CDR3 DNA is TGTGCCAGCAGTGCACAGGGGGCGCGCTCTGGGGCCAACGTC. Amino acid sequence: CASSAQGARSGANV. The full CDR3 is CASSAQGARSGANVLTF.

In regard to this clone: The CDR3 extends 3 residues past the end of the read, so its final part is completed from the germline J gene. The genes are TRBV5-1 and TRBJ2-5, with TRBD2 as a possible D gene (6 bases). CDR1 and CDR2 (germline): SGHRS, YFSETQ. This CDR3 contains 16 residues. Trimming cost V 3 bases and J 2 bases, with 17 bases left between them. The chain's CDR3 is CASSSGLAFEQETQYF. CDR3 bases read: TGCGCCAGCAGCTCCGGGCTAGCGTTCGAACAAGAGACC.

As to this clone: The CDR3 goes on 3 residues after the read ends, and that part is filled in from the germline J gene. This chain joins TRBV11-2 and TRBJ2-5, with no clear D. The CDR3 covers 13 residues. Germline V lookup: CDR1 SGHAT, CDR2 FQNNGV. The germline V and J ends were trimmed by 5 bases and 1 base, with 8 bases remaining between them. The CDR3 bases that were read are TGTGCCAGCAGCACACTACGCCAAGAGACC. Translation: CASSTLRQET. The entire CDR3 is CASSTLRQETQYF.

Concerning this clone itself: The CDR3 end is not reached by the read, which stops 3 residues before it; the germline J gene fills it in. The chain carries TRBV20-1 and TRBJ2-7; 15 bases match TRBD2. V gave up 3 bases and J gave up 4 bases; unmatched junction bases: 10. This CDR3 has 17 amino acids. Germline assignment: CDR1 DFQATT and CDR2 SNEGSKA (reference sequence). CDR3 amino acids: CSASGGLAGGPWYEQYF. The CDR3 bases that were read are TGCAGTGCTAGTGGAGGACTAGCGGGAGGGCCCTGGTACGAG.

Comments on this clone: The read finishes 3 residues shy of the CDR3 end, and the germline J gene is used to complete it. This chain uses TRBV19 with TRBJ1-4; 8 bases are shared with TRBD1. Trimming at V came to 3 bases and at J to 8 bases, leaving 11 bases not matched to a gene. The CDR3 extends over 16 amino acids. Per the germline V gene, CDR1 is LNHDA and CDR2 is SQIVND (reference sequence). Partial CDR3 DNA: TGTGCCAGTAGTATCAATCGACAGGGGTCTAGAGAAAAA. Encoded protein: CASSINRQGSREK. The whole CDR3 is CASSINRQGSREKLFF. Combining the CDR3 with reference TRBV19 and TRBJ1-4 gives the whole variable domain DGGITQSPKYLFRKEGQNVTLSCEQNLNHDAMYWYRQDPGQGLRLIYYSQIVNDFQKGDIAEGYSVSREKKESFPLTVTSAQKNPTAFYLCASSINRQGSREKLFFGSGTQLSVL.

Points on this clone: The CDR3 end falls 3 residues outside the read, so it is completed with the germline J gene. This sequence joins TRBV7-3 and TRBJ1-1; 8 nucleotides agree with TRBD1. Looked up from germline, CDR1 is SGHTA and CDR2 is FQGTGA. CDR3 size: 14 residues. V lost 5 bases, J lost 5 bases, and 7 bases stayed unmatched. The CDR3: CASSPGTGITEAFF. Incomplete CDR3 DNA: TGTGCCAGCAGCCCCGGGACAGGAATTACTGAA.

On this clone: The CDR3 end falls 3 residues outside the read, so it is completed with the germline J gene. The chain combines TRBV7-3 with TRBJ2-3; D is unresolved. This CDR3 region has 14 residues. Germline loops: CDR1 SGHTA, CDR2 FQGTGA. V was trimmed by 2 bases and J by 5 bases, leaving 11 bases between them. The covered CDR3 bases are TGTGCCAGCAGCTTATTAGGGTCCGGAGATACG. Its translation is CASSLLGSGDT. The full-length CDR3 reads as CASSLLGSGDTQYF.

About this clone: The observed sequence ends 3 residues before the CDR3 terminus, with the missing tail filled in from the germline J gene. V gene TRBV19 combines with J gene TRBJ2-3; TRBD2 is a possible D gene (5 bases). This CDR3 has 16 amino acids. Deletions cut 6 bases from V and 0 bases from J, with 16 bases between. Germline-derived CDR1 and CDR2 are LNHDA and SQIVND (reference sequence). The DNA read from the CDR3 is TGTGCCAGTAGCTCAATTCGGGGATCTAGCACAGATACG. It is translated as CASSSIRGSSTDT. The full CDR3 protein reads CASSSIRGSSTDTQYF.

The covered CDR3 bases are TGTGCCAGCAGCCAACTTTCCCGACGGGGGGTGTTTGACTATGGC. This encodes CASSQLSRRGVFDYG. The complete CDR3 reads CASSQLSRRGVFDYGYTF. The chain couples TRBV16 to TRBJ1-2; D might be TRBD1 (5 bases). Coverage ceases 3 residues before the CDR3 finishes, and the germline J gene fills in the end. Trimming removed 2 bases from V and 3 bases from J, with 22 bases in between. Germline V gives CDR1 KGHSY, CDR2 FQNENV. This CDR3 contains 18 residues.

In regard to this clone: The read ends 3 residues before the CDR3 terminus; that terminus is restored from the germline J gene. The J gene is TRBJ1-6, the V gene TRBV10-3, with TRBD1 identical over 7 bases. The CDR3 sequence is 14 residues long. V lost 6 bases to trimming and J lost 7 bases; unmatched junction nucleotides: 6. In germline, CDR1 is ENHRY, CDR2 SYGVKD. This chain's CDR3 is CAIRAGTENSPLHF. The CDR3 DNA, read in part, is TGTGCCATCAGGGCCGGGACAGAAAATTCACCC.

Of note for this clone: The read ends 3 residues shy of where the CDR3 ends; the end is completed using the germline J gene. The chain links TRBV30 to TRBJ1-5; D is perhaps TRBD1 (6 bases). Germline V gene sequence: CDR1 GTSNPN, CDR2 SVGIG (reference sequence). The CDR3 is made up of 13 amino acids. V was clipped by 6 bases and J by 2 bases, with 11 bases between them. CDR3 DNA, as far as it was read: TGTGCCTGTGCAGGGGAGGGCAATCAGCCC. Its protein product is CACAGEGNQP. The complete CDR3 sequence is CACAGEGNQPQHF.

A note on this clone: Coverage ceases 3 residues before the CDR3 finishes, and the germline J gene fills in the end. V is TRBV12-5 and J is TRBJ2-1, with 8 bases aligning to TRBD1. Trimming removed 2 bases from V and 7 bases from J; junction bases left unmatched: 7. Germline CDR1 is LGHNT and CDR2 is FRNRAP. The CDR3 has 15 amino acids. The CDR3 reads CASGLRAGGGNEQFF. The DNA read from the CDR3 is TGTGCTAGTGGTTTGCGGGCAGGGGGCGGAAATGAG.

The CDR3 loop reads CASSLVPGQGVLDEQYF. The sequenced CDR3 bases are TGTGCCAGCAGCTTAGTACCAGGACAGGGGGTTCTGGACGAG. The chain employs TRBV7-6 and TRBJ2-7; TRBD1 aligns across 10 bases. The read ends 3 residues early relative to the CDR3; the germline J gene fills the gap. Trimming cost V 1 base and J 5 bases; bases outside gene matches: 11. Germline-derived CDR1 and CDR2 are SGHVS and FNYEAQ. This CDR3 spans 17 amino acids. Full variable domain (missing parts from reference TRBV7-6 and TRBJ2-7): GAGVSQSPRYKVTKRGQDVALRCDPISGHVSLYWYRQALGQGPEFLTYFNYEAQQDKSGLPNDRFSAERPEGSISTLTIQRTEQRDSAMYRCASSLVPGQGVLDEQYFGPGTRLTVT.

The CDR3 spells CASSLDAGLAYEQYF. Incomplete CDR3 DNA: TGTGCCAGCAGCTTAGATGCGGGGCTAGCCTACGAG. The chain uses TRBV7-8 and TRBJ2-7, with D possibly TRBD2 on 6 matching bases. The read ends 3 residues before the CDR3 terminus; that terminus is restored from the germline J gene. This CDR3 has 15 amino acids. V lost 1 base to trimming and J lost 2 bases, with 12 bases between them. Germline V lookup: CDR1 SGHVS, CDR2 FQNEAQ.

In the case of this clone: Coverage ceases 3 residues before the CDR3 finishes, and the germline J gene fills in the end. This chain links TRBV30 with TRBJ1-2; D is undetermined. The CDR3 runs to 13 residues. Germline values: CDR1 GTSNPN, CDR2 SVGIG (reference sequence). The ends were cut back, 5 bases at V and 4 bases at J, with 14 bases in the middle. The CDR3 bases that were read are TGTGCCTGGGCCCAGCGACGGGTCTATGGC. Protein: CAWAQRRVYG. The full-length CDR3 reads as CAWAQRRVYGYTF.

To note about this clone: The read ends 3 residues before the CDR3 terminus; that terminus is restored from the germline J gene. This chain connects TRBV5-1 to TRBJ1-1; maybe TRBD1 (6 bases). Trimming stripped 3 bases from V and 1 base from J, with 13 bases between. Germline loops: CDR1 SGHRS, CDR2 YFSETQ. This CDR3 contains 15 residues. The DNA read from the CDR3 is TGCGCCAGCAGCTATACACAGGGAGCGAACACTGAA. As protein: CASSYTQGANTE. The whole CDR3 reads CASSYTQGANTEAFF.

Details on this clone: The observed sequence ends 3 residues before the CDR3 terminus, with the missing tail filled in from the germline J gene. The chain joins TRBV5-4 to TRBJ2-5, with TRBD1 as a possible D gene (6 bases). V was pared by 1 base and J by 3 bases, with 7 bases between. Germline assignment: CDR1 SGHNT and CDR2 YYREEE (reference sequence). CDR3 length: 13 residues. CDR3 region: CASSLRDKETQYF. CDR3 DNA, as far as it was read: TGTGCCAGCAGCTTGCGGGACAAAGAGACC.

Note on this clone: The read ends 3 residues early relative to the CDR3; the germline J gene fills the gap. V gene TRBV2 combines with J gene TRBJ1-1; D gene uncertain. Germline-derived CDR1 and CDR2 are SNHLY and FYNNEI. The CDR3 length is 13 residues. V shed 4 bases and J shed 3 bases, with 9 bases lying between them. CDR3: CASSGVLHTEAFF. The covered CDR3 bases are TGTGCCAGCAGTGGCGTGCTGCACACTGAA.

To note about this clone: The CDR3 end is not reached by the read, which stops 3 residues before it; the germline J gene fills it in. J is TRBJ2-1 and V is TRBV7-3, with D maybe TRBD1 (6 bases). The CDR3 is 16 residues long. CDR1 SGHTA and CDR2 FQGTGA come from the germline V gene. Trimming shortened V by 5 bases and J by 2 bases, and 16 bases separated the two germline ends. CDR3 loop: CASSQEPGQPYNEQFF. Partial CDR3 DNA: TGTGCCAGCAGCCAGGAGCCGGGACAACCCTACAATGAG.

On this clone itself: The sequenced fragment ends 3 residues before the CDR3 boundary, so the rest is inferred from the germline J gene. The chain recombines TRBV7-9 with TRBJ2-4; D ambiguous. Looked up from germline, CDR1 is SEHNR and CDR2 is FQNEAQ (reference sequence). This CDR3 has 13 residues. The sequenced CDR3 bases are TGTGCCAGCAGCCGCGAAATTAACTATGGT. Its protein is CASSREINYG. The whole CDR3 is CASSREINYGQYF.

The sequenced CDR3 bases are TGTGCCAGTAGTATAGGCGTGTCCAGGGGCTCCTACAATGAG. Its translation: CASSIGVSRGSYNE. The full CDR3 reads CASSIGVSRGSYNEQFF. This chain connects TRBV19 to TRBJ2-1; perhaps TRBD1 as D (6 bases). The read terminates 3 residues ahead of where the CDR3 ends, so the germline J gene completes it. Trimming took off 1 base at V and 0 bases at J, with 13 bases between the two ends. Germline loops: CDR1 LNHDA, CDR2 SQIVND (reference sequence). This CDR3 has 17 residues.

About this clone itself: The missing CDR3 end, 3 residues past where the read stops, is filled in from the germline J gene. The chain combines TRBV18 with TRBJ1-2; a weak D match, TRBD1 (6 bases). CDR1 is KGHSH and CDR2 is LQKENI in the germline V gene. CDR3 length equals 14 residues. V was shortened by 5 bases and J by 2 bases, with 12 bases between the two germline ends. The CDR3 sequence is CASSIWGGNYGYTF. CDR3 DNA, as far as it was read: TGTGCCAGCTCAATCTGGGGGGGCAACTATGGC. The full variable domain, completed using reference TRBV18 and TRBJ1-2, is NAGVMQNPRHLVRRRGQEARLRCSPMKGHSHVYWYRQLPEEGLKFMVYLQKENIIDESGMPKERFSAEFPKEGPSILRIQQVVRGDSAAYFCASSIWGGNYGYTFGSGTRLTVV.

As for this clone: The observed sequence ends 3 residues before the CDR3 terminus, with the missing tail filled in from the germline J gene. The V gene is TRBV7-9, the J gene TRBJ1-1, with a possible D match to TRBD1 (5 bases). CDR1 is SEHNR and CDR2 is FQNEAQ in the germline V gene (reference sequence). This CDR3 spans 13 amino acids. The CDR3 bases that were read are TGTGCCAGCCGTGGTCGGGGGATCTACGAG. Translating it yields CASRGRGIYE. The full CDR3 sequence reads CASRGRGIYEAFF.

To note about this clone: The observed sequence ends 3 residues before the CDR3 terminus, with the missing tail filled in from the germline J gene. This sequence joins TRBV20-1 and TRBJ2-7; tentative D call: TRBD1 (6 bases). Trimming took 4 bases from V and 3 from J, leaving 13 bases between them. Germline V gene data show CDR1 as DFQATT and CDR2 as SNEGSKA (reference sequence). CDR3 size: 13 residues. Here the CDR3 reads CSATPGHHYEQYF. The sequenced part of the CDR3 DNA is TGCAGTGCTACACCGGGACATCACTACGAG.

CDR3 residues: CASSGQGASNEKLFF. The sequenced part of the CDR3 DNA is TGTGCCAGCAGTGGTCAGGGGGCTTCTAATGAAAAG. V is TRBV2 and J is TRBJ2-2, with 8 bases aligning to TRBD1. Sequencing ends 3 residues short of the CDR3 end; the germline J gene provides the rest. Germline-derived CDR1 and CDR2 are SNHLY and FYNNEI. CDR3 size: 15 residues. Using reference TRBV2 and TRBJ2-2 for the parts outside the CDR3, the full variable domain is EPEVTQTPSHQVTQMGQEVILRCVPISNHLYFYWYRQILGQKVEFLVSFYNNEISEKSEIFDDQFSVERPDGSNFTLKIRSTKLEDSAMYFCASSGQGASNEKLFFGEGSRLTVL.

Details on this clone: The CDR3 goes on 3 residues after the read ends, and that part is filled in from the germline J gene. This sequence joins TRBV7-9 and TRBJ1-2; D is unresolved. V was trimmed by 0 bases and J by 6 bases, leaving 11 bases between them. Per the germline V gene, CDR1 is SEHNR and CDR2 is FQNEAQ (reference sequence). The CDR3 consists of 14 residues. CDR3 DNA, as far as it was read: TGTGCCAGCAGCTTAGCGGTACCAGCGGATGGC. Protein product: CASSLAVPADG. The CDR3 in full is CASSLAVPADGYTF.

About this clone itself: The CDR3 end is not reached by the read, which stops 3 residues before it; the germline J gene fills it in. J is TRBJ1-2 and V is TRBV29-1; no reliable D call. Germline CDR1 reads SQVTM; CDR2 reads ANQGSEA. The CDR3 covers 12 residues. The CDR3 is CSARPSRGGYTF. The DNA read from the CDR3 is TGCAGCGCCCGCCCCTCCCGGGGAGGC.

Concerning this clone itself: The read ends 3 residues early relative to the CDR3; the germline J gene fills the gap. This rearrangement joins TRBV7-3 to TRBJ2-3; TRBD1 matches 10 bases. Per germline, CDR1 SGHTA and CDR2 FQGTGA. Germline trimming cut 4 bases from V and 5 bases from J; bases unmatched to any gene: 3. The CDR3 spans 14 residues. Incomplete CDR3 DNA: TGTGCCAGCAGCTCCGGACAGGGGGTAGATACG. It codes for CASSSGQGVDT. The complete CDR3 reads CASSSGQGVDTQYF.

Concerning this clone: From the germline J gene comes the end of the CDR3, since the read stops 3 residues before it. The gene calls are TRBV7-6 and TRBJ2-7, with TRBD2 identical over 7 bases. Germline V lookup: CDR1 SGHVS, CDR2 FNYEAQ. CDR3 size: 15 residues. The V segment lost 1 base and the J segment 2 bases; nucleotides outside the gene matches: 5. CDR3 amino acids: CASSLVGGGTYEQYF. CDR3 DNA (partial): TGTGCCAGCAGCTTAGTTGGGGGGGGGACCTACGAG.